The clone carrying this T cell receptor (beta chain) was found once. Antigen specificity is unknown. TCRdb analysed the reads with MiXCR anew, one entry per CDR3 protein. The data show around 360,000 distinct CDR3 sequences, with nearly 35% seen just once and 13% held by the top ten. This CDR3 spans 14 amino acids. In germline, CDR1 is MNHEY, CDR2 SMNVEV (reference sequence). Trimming cost V 4 bases and J 6 bases, with 16 bases left between them. The data are from a study of T cell repertoires in cytomegalovirus infection. Study-wide background: As its CMV epitopes, the study selected recently identified HLA-C-restricted and well-studied HLA-B-restricted targets.

Notes on the study in general: Pooled public TCR beta family frequency picked out CMV carriers with the relevant HLA.

The chain uses TRBV27 and TRBJ2-7; D is perhaps TRBD2 (6 bases). The receptor's source is a human donor in good health (CMV status not recorded). Some clones in this sample may be carry-over from other donors' samples. Source: cultured PBMCs, taken from culture after CMV antigen stimulation. CDR3 nucleotide sequence: TGTGCCAGCAGTTACGTATCGGGAGCGGGCGAGCAGTACGTC. Its protein is CASSYVSGAGEQYV.